These 16 T cell receptor beta chains were sequenced from one sample in a study of blood T cell repertoires in COVID-19. Using immunoSEQ multiplex PCR, the repertoire was profiled, and TCRdb retains in-frame clones only, with some absent. The data contain fewer than 500,000 clones, around 90% of them singletons. Sequenced: PBMCs or T cells enriched from blood (not recorded which). The receptors here all came from a woman younger than 30 who had recovered from COVID-19.

This chain uses TRBV2 with TRBJ2-5; no clear D gene. Trimming took off 6 bases at V and 12 bases at J, with 14 bases between the two ends. This CDR3 spans 11 amino acids. CDR1 SNHLY and CDR2 FYNNEI come from the germline V gene. The chain's CDR3 is CASRAAAVEYF. The DNA for the CDR3 is TGTGCCAGCAGGGCGGCGGCCGTAGAGTACTTC.

This rearrangement joins TRBV10-2 to TRBJ2-1; perhaps TRBD2 as D (6 bases). Trimming took 6 bases from V and 2 from J, leaving 20 bases between them. The germline V gene encodes CDR1 WSHSY and CDR2 SAAADI. CDR3 length equals 17 residues. CDR3 DNA sequence: TGCGCCAGCAGCGAAACACATACGGGGGTGGCCTACAATGAGCAGTTCTTC. It specifies CASSETHTGVAYNEQFF.

The rearrangement uses TRBV4-1 and TRBJ1-2; 11 positions match TRBD1. This CDR3 region has 16 residues. CDR1 and CDR2 from the germline V gene are MGHRA and YSYEKL. The junction had 6 bases not matched to a gene; V was cut back by 2 bases and J by 4 bases. The CDR3 reads CASSQPRTGGTYGYTF. For the CDR3, the DNA is TGCGCCAGCAGCCAACCCCGGACAGGGGGCACCTATGGCTACACCTTC.

The chain has TRBV10-3 and TRBJ2-2; 9 bases map to TRBD1. Per the germline V gene, CDR1 is ENHRY and CDR2 is SYGVKD. The ends lost 5 bases at V and 5 bases at J; junction bases unmatched: 3. The CDR3 is 14 residues long. In DNA form, the CDR3 reads TGTGCCATCAGTTGGGACAGGGATACCGGGGAGCTGTTTTTT. As protein: CAISWDRDTGELFF.

The chain carries TRBV27 and TRBJ1-1; TRBD1 is a possible D gene (6 bases). This CDR3 spans 15 amino acids. V shed 5 bases and J shed 0 bases, with 13 bases lying between them. Germline V CDR1 and CDR2: MNHEY, SMNVEV (reference sequence). The CDR3 sequence: CASSTLQGLNTEAFF. The CDR3, as DNA: TGTGCCAGCAGTACCTTACAGGGATTGAACACTGAAGCTTTCTTT.

The chain recombines TRBV3-1 (or the pseudogene TRBV3-2) with TRBJ2-5; TRBD2 aligns across 10 bases. The J segment lost 5 bases and the V segment lost 0 bases, leaving 3 bases of the junction unmatched. Germline V CDR1 and CDR2: LGHDT, YNNKEL (reference sequence). There are 15 residues in the CDR3. The CDR3 bases are TGTGCCAGCAGCCAAGATAGCGGGGGGCTGGAGACCCAGTACTTC. This encodes CASSQDSGGLETQYF.

V is TRBV4-1 and J is TRBJ2-2, with D possibly TRBD2 on 7 matching bases. From germline, CDR1 is MGHRA and CDR2 YSYEKL. The CDR3 spans 17 residues. V shed 2 bases and J shed 5 bases, with 18 bases lying between them. DNA for the CDR3: TGCGCCAGCAGCCAAAAAGGGGGGGGAGTAACGACCGGGGAGCTGTTTTTT. This translates into CASSQKGGGVTTGELFF.

V usage is TRBV6-2 or TRBV6-3 and J usage is TRBJ1-1; D possibly corresponds to TRBD1 (5 bases). Germline V lookup: CDR1 MNHEY, CDR2 SVGEGT. There are 18 residues in the CDR3. V gave up 3 bases and J gave up 3 bases, with 23 bases separating them. CDR3 amino acids: CASSYHRDGGLLDTEAFF. The CDR3 nucleotides read TGTGCCAGCAGTTATCACCGGGACGGGGGGTTGTTGGACACTGAAGCTTTCTTT.

A single count supports this clone. The CDR3 protein is CASSISGGSNSPLHF. CDR3 in DNA: TGTGCCAGTAGTATAAGTGGAGGTAGTAATTCACCCCTCCACTTT. The V gene is TRBV19, the J gene TRBJ1-6; D gene uncertain. This CDR3 region has 15 residues. V was clipped by 2 bases and J by 6 bases, with 11 bases between them. Looked up from germline, CDR1 is LNHDA and CDR2 is SQIVND (reference sequence).

The rearrangement links TRBV2 to TRBJ2-1; TRBD2 matches 13 bases. Germline V gives CDR1 SNHLY, CDR2 FYNNEI. The V segment lost 6 bases and the J segment 5 bases; nucleotides outside the gene matches: 10. The length of the CDR3 is 17 residues. The CDR3 loop is CASSRLAGGRENNEQFF. The CDR3 nucleotides read TGTGCCAGCAGCCGACTAGCGGGGGGCCGCGAGAACAATGAGCAGTTCTTC.

The CDR3 coding sequence is TGTGCCAGCACCTCTAGCGGGGGTGTTCACTATGGCTACACCTTC. Translation gives CASTSSGGVHYGYTF. The chain is built from TRBV28 and TRBJ1-2; tentative D call: TRBD1 (5 bases). CDR3 length: 15 residues. Germline loops: CDR1 MDHEN, CDR2 SYDVKM. Trimming pared 7 bases from V and 3 bases from J, leaving 18 bases between.

The chain is built from TRBV19 and TRBJ1-5; 8 nucleotides agree with TRBD1. This CDR3 comprises 15 residues. After removal of 6 bases from V and 5 bases from J, the junction contained 9 bases not matched to a gene. Germline CDR1 and CDR2: LNHDA and SQIVND (reference sequence). This chain's CDR3 is CASRKGQGGDQPQHF. CDR3 DNA sequence: TGTGCCAGTAGGAAAGGACAGGGTGGGGATCAGCCCCAGCATTTT.

The chain is built from TRBV2 and TRBJ1-5; D is ambiguous. The germline V gene has CDR1 SNHLY and CDR2 FYNNEI. The CDR3 length is 15 residues. Trimming shortened V by 4 bases and J by 2 bases, and 12 bases separated the two germline ends. CDR3 protein: CASSARWEGNQPQHF. The CDR3 DNA reads TGTGCCAGCAGTGCCCGCTGGGAGGGCAATCAGCCCCAGCATTTT. Based on the CDR3 plus reference TRBV2 and TRBJ1-5, the full variable domain is EPEVTQTPSHQVTQMGQEVILRCVPISNHLYFYWYRQILGQKVEFLVSFYNNEISEKSEIFDDQFSVERPDGSNFTLKIRSTKLEDSAMYFCASSARWEGNQPQHFGDGTRLSIL.

Here the CDR3 reads CASSEQGNSPLHF. In nucleotides, the CDR3 is TGCGCCAGCAGTGAACAGGGGAATTCACCCCTCCACTTT. This chain joins TRBV10-1 and TRBJ1-6, with 7 positions matching TRBD1. V was pared by 3 bases and J by 7 bases, with 0 bases of the junction left unmatched. CDR3 length: 13 residues. The V gene's germline CDR1 is WNHNN and CDR2 SYGVQD (reference sequence).

The chain employs TRBV6-5 and TRBJ1-2; D remains unclear. V dropped 2 bases and J dropped 1 base, with 5 bases sitting between them. The CDR3 is made up of 13 amino acids. Germline-derived CDR1 and CDR2 are MNHEY and SVGAGI. CDR3 protein: CASSYAGNYGYTF. In DNA form, the CDR3 reads TGTGCCAGCAGTTACGCGGGTAACTATGGCTACACCTTC.

This chain uses TRBV29-1 with TRBJ1-1; 9 nucleotides agree with TRBD1. The germline V gene encodes CDR1 SQVTM and CDR2 ANQGSEA. The CDR3 spans 14 residues. Losses at the gene ends were 6 bases for V and 1 base for J; bases not matched to a gene: 6. In DNA, the CDR3 is TGCAGCGTACCCTCGACAGGGGGGAACACTGAAGCTTTCTTT. Amino acid sequence: CSVPSTGGNTEAFF.